A selection of T cell receptor beta chains follows, all from one sample in a study of cytomegalovirus exposure and HLA in healthy donors. Profiling relied on immunoSEQ multiplex PCR, and the TCRdb table lists in-frame clones only, not all of them. The table lists around 110,000 clones, around 81% of them singletons. Sample: PBMCs. The receptor set was obtained from a woman aged 25-40 years in good health and CMV-seronegative. The CDR3 runs from the conserved cysteine through the conserved F or W. A D gene is named only where the DNA matches it firmly. The listing skips clone size in some rows; elsewhere it reads once, few, many or a size class.

cdr3_aa	cdr3_nt	clone_size	j_call	cdr3_length	v_call	d_call
CASSRAQDTGMNTEAFF	TGTGCCAGCAGTAGAGCCCAGGATACCGGCATGAACACTGAAGCTTTCTTT	-	TRBJ1-1	17	TRBV27	-
CASSSDRTQHTEAFF	TGTGCCAGCAGTTCCGACAGAACCCAGCACACTGAAGCTTTCTTT	-	TRBJ1-1	15	TRBV6-5	-
CASSLEPELVTDTQYF	TGCGCCAGCAGCTTGGAGCCGGAGTTAGTAACAGATACGCAGTATTTT	-	TRBJ2-3	16	TRBV5-1	-
CASSIRPTSFVWELFF	TGTGCCAGTAGTATTCGTCCGACTAGCTTCGTATGGGAGCTGTTTTTT	-	TRBJ2-2	16	TRBV19	TRBD2
CSADPDRGPGYTF	TGCAGCGCAGACCCGGACAGGGGGCCTGGCTACACCTTC	-	TRBJ1-2	13	TRBV29-1	TRBD1
CASSLYSGNIQYF	TGTGCCAGCAGTTTATATTCAGGAAACATTCAGTACTTC	-	TRBJ2-4	13	TRBV28	-
CATSPPGNEQFF	TGTGCCACCAGTCCGCCAGGCAATGAGCAGTTCTTC	-	TRBJ2-1	12	TRBV27	-
CASSQAGGVRTDTQYF	TGTGCCAGCAGCCAAGCAGGGGGCGTGCGAACAGATACGCAGTATTTT	-	TRBJ2-3	16	TRBV14	TRBD1
CASRKQGLEAFF	TGTGCCAGCAGAAAACAGGGCTTGGAAGCTTTCTTT	-	TRBJ1-1	12	TRBV28	-
CASSYYLQGASAKNIQYF	TGCGCCAGCAGCTACTATCTACAGGGGGCGTCGGCCAAAAACATTCAGTACTTC	-	TRBJ2-4	18	TRBV5-1	TRBD1
CASSESRTYGYTF	TGCGCCAGCAGTGAGAGCCGAACCTATGGCTACACCTTC	-	TRBJ1-2	13	TRBV10-2	-
CASSRRTQGSEQYF	TGTGCCAGCAGCCGCAGAACGCAGGGTTCCGAGCAGTACTTC	-	TRBJ2-7	14	TRBV14	-
CASSLAGQGAFGYGYTF	TGTGCCAGCAGCTTGGCTGGACAGGGGGCTTTCGGATATGGCTACACCTTC	-	TRBJ1-2	17	TRBV5-4	TRBD1
CASSAGLGTIYF	TGTGCCAGCAGCGCGGGACTCGGCACCATATATTTT	-	TRBJ1-3	12	TRBV9	-
CASSLARGAGYGYTF	TGCGCCAGCAGCTTGGCGCGCGGGGCGGGCTATGGCTACACCTTC	-	TRBJ1-2	15	TRBV5-1	-
CASREGNTEAFF	TGTGCCAGCCGGGAGGGGAACACTGAAGCTTTCTTT	-	TRBJ1-1	12	TRBV27	-
CAISDAGAGGQPQHF	TGTGCCATCAGTGATGCGGGAGCAGGTGGTCAGCCCCAGCATTTT	-	TRBJ1-5	15	TRBV10-3	-
CASSDSLDRDVWSNQPQHF	TGTGCCAGCAGTGATAGTTTGGACAGGGATGTTTGGAGCAATCAGCCCCAGCATTTT	-	TRBJ1-5	19	TRBV2	TRBD1
CAISDLDRGVEKLFF	TGTGCCATCAGTGACTTGGACAGGGGAGTTGAAAAACTGTTTTTT	-	TRBJ1-4	15	TRBV10-3	TRBD1
CASRAGFSDYGYTF	TGTGCCAGCAGGGCAGGGTTTTCGGACTATGGCTACACCTTC	-	TRBJ1-2	14	TRBV6-1	-
CASSLGGGGNQPQHF	TGTGCCAGCAGTTTGGGGGGTGGGGGCAATCAGCCCCAGCATTTT	-	TRBJ1-5	15	TRBV6-1	-
CASSLAGVGVRDTQYF	TGTGCCAGCAGCTTAGCGGGAGTCGGCGTCAGAGATACGCAGTATTTT	-	TRBJ2-3	16	TRBV5-4	TRBD2
CASRLGAGDQPQHF	TGCGCCAGCAGACTGGGGGCGGGTGATCAGCCCCAGCATTTT	-	TRBJ1-5	14	TRBV5-1	-
CASSPGTGEMEQYF	TGTGCCAGCTCCCCCGGAACAGGGGAGATGGAGCAGTACTTC	-	TRBJ2-7	14	TRBV18	TRBD1
CASSFGTGRTGELFF	TGTGCCAGCAGTTTCGGGACAGGGCGAACCGGGGAGCTGTTTTTT	few	TRBJ2-2	15	TRBV6-6	TRBD1
CASSSGQGLADPYEQYF	TGTGCCAGCAGCTCGGGACAGGGACTAGCGGATCCCTACGAGCAGTACTTC	-	TRBJ2-7	17	TRBV7-9	TRBD2
CASSYLPDRNYGYTF	TGTGCCAGCAGTTACCTCCCAGATCGAAACTATGGCTACACCTTC	-	TRBJ1-2	15	TRBV28	-
CASSRGNTGELFF	TGTGCCAGCAGTAGGGGGAACACCGGGGAGCTGTTTTTT	-	TRBJ2-2	13	TRBV6-1	-
CAAGGGTYEQYF	TGTGCCGCGGGGGGAGGCACCTACGAGCAGTACTTC	-	TRBJ2-7	12	TRBV6-6	TRBD2
CASSVDQGDVETQYF	TGTGCCAGCAGCGTAGATCAGGGTGATGTGGAGACCCAGTACTTC	-	TRBJ2-5	15	TRBV9	-
CATSRRQGNTDTQYF	TGTGCCACCAGCAGACGACAGGGGAACACAGATACGCAGTATTTT	-	TRBJ2-3	15	TRBV15	TRBD1
CASSFERDTEAFF	TGTGCCAGCAGTTTCGAGAGGGACACTGAAGCTTTCTTT	-	TRBJ1-1	13	TRBV28	-
CASSLGGVKDTQYF	TGCGCCAGCAGCTTGGGGGGAGTGAAAGATACGCAGTATTTT	few	TRBJ2-3	14	TRBV5-1	-